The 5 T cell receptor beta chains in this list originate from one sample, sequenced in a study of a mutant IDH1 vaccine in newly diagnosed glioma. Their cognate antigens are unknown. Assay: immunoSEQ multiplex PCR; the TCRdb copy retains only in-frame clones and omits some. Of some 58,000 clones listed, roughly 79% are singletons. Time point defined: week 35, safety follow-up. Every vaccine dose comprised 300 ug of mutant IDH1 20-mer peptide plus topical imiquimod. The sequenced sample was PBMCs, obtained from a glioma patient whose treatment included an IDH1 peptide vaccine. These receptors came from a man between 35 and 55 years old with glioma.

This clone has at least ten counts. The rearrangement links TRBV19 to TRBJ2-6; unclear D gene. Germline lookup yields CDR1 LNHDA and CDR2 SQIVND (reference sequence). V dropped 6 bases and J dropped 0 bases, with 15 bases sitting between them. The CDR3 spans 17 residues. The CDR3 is CASSLRPSLSGANVLTF. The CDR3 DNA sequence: TGTGCCAGTAGCTTAAGGCCAAGTCTCTCTGGGGCCAACGTCCTGACTTTC.

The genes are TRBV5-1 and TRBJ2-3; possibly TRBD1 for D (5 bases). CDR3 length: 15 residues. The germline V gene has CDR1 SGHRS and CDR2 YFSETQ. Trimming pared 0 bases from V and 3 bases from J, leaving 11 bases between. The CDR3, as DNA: TGCGCCAGCAGCTTGGCAGGGCTCTATACAGATACGCAGTATTTT. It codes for CASSLAGLYTDTQYF.

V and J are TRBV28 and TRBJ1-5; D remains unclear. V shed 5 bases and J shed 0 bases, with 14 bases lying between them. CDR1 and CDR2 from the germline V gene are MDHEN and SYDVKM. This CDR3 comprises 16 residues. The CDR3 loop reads CASSMRLMGSNQPQHF. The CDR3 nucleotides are TGTGCCAGCAGTATGCGACTCATGGGTAGCAATCAGCCCCAGCATTTT.

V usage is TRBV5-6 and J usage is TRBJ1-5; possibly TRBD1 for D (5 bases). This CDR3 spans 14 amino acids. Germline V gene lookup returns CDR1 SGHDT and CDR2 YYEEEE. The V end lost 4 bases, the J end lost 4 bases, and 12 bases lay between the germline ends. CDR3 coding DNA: TGTGCCAGCAGCCCCGGGACGGGGAATCAGCCCCAGCATTTT. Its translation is CASSPGTGNQPQHF.

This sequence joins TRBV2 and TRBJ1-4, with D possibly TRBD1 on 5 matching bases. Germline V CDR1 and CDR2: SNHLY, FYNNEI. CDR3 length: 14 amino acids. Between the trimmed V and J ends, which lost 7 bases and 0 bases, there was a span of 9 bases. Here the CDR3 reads CASNRQTTNEKLFF. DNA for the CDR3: TGTGCCAGCAATAGACAGACAACTAATGAAAAACTGTTTTTT.